This TCR beta chain came from a study of blood T cell repertoires in COVID-19 (dated by TCRdb to the early 2020s). Turning to the overall study: Samples covering the acute and convalescent phases of COVID-19 were provided by collaborators in the United States, Italy and Spain. The prospective study material was composed of cDNA or gDNA derived from T cells, B-cell-depleted T cells, or PBMCs. Deeply sampled blood TCRbeta repertoires from subjects exposed to, actively infected with, or recovered from COVID-19 were included in the dataset. A freely available public database, intended as a resource for researchers studying the immune response to SARS-CoV-2, is where the repertoires were released. The samples were drawn from the first 160 participants of the ongoing ImmuneRACE study and from 950 to 1,500 subjects provided by 6 global collaborators. A de-identified subject ID, COVID-19 status, age in years and sex were almost always included in the sample metadata. HLA class I and class II types, where available, came from metadata supplied by the sample provider rather than from assay-based typing.

Remarks on this clone: Its antigen has not been determined. The input lacks base qualities; no much larger clone sits a single base away.

V loses 4 bases of germline sequence and J loses 5 bases, and the interval between the two ends is 16 bases. The germline V gene sets CDR1 to SGDLS and CDR2 to YYNGEE. The CDR3 numbers 16 residues from cysteine through phenylalanine. This entry keeps only the CDR3 DNA: 48 bases, framed from base 1. The immunoSEQ Assay, a bias-controlled multiplex PCR, was used to amplify TCRbeta CDR3 regions from genomic DNA. The study's own analysis went as follows. The number of nucleated cells in each sample was estimated by amplification of reference gene primers within the assay. To quantify the absolute abundance of each unique TCRbeta CDR3 rearrangement, sequence reads were collapsed and filtered. For each sample, productive Simpson clonality was calculated by taking the square root of Simpson's diversity index across productive rearrangements. The source is immuneACCESS, and TCRdb retained only in-frame sequences with V and J called. Part of the clones is not carried over; for the studies checked, unresolved V genes explain less than half of this, and the remainder is unexplained. V and J calls plus clone size are reproduced from that table; the DNA served to infer D and trimming. This sample has a few hundred thousand clones in its table, and more than 75% of those were observed once. The ten largest account for more than 1% of the sample.

Enrolling through a virtual design, the prospective study's participants ranged in age from roughly 18 to 100 years and lived across more than 20 United States geographic areas. Cohort assignment in the prospective study relied on participant-reported clinical history from a screening survey and a study questionnaire. Recovered participants in ImmuneRACE Cohort 3 were defined as having two consecutive negative NP/OP PCR tests, clearance from a healthcare professional, or resolution of symptoms. Mobile phlebotomists in the prospective study collected whole blood, serum and a nasopharyngeal or oropharyngeal swab from every participant. Prospective study participants could optionally give additional blood draws and questionnaires over an approximately two-month period. Prospective study blood samples were shipped either frozen or at room temperature before DNA extraction. Study-wide findings and limitations: The amount of clinical and demographic metadata varied by source and participant and was provided uncurated.

The sequence was collected from a woman between 25 and 40 years old who had recovered from COVID-19. The rearranged chain carries TRBV9 and TRBJ1-6, and the D gene may be TRBD1, 6 bases matching. The specimen sequenced was PBMCs or T cells enriched from blood (not recorded which). Here is the DNA: TGTGCCAGCAGCCCTCCGGGGGGGGGCCATAATTCACCCCTCCACTTT. This codes for CASSPPGGGHNSPLHF.